This TCR beta chain appears in the sequencing data of a study of cytomegalovirus exposure and HLA in healthy donors. Study outcomes and limitations: Within a later analysis, the majority of CMV-associated TCR beta chains appeared HLA-restricted.

The PCR made use of 60 Vbeta and 13 Jbeta primers. Sequencing was performed with immunoSEQ multiplex PCR; in TCRdb, only in-frame clones are kept and a portion is missing. Altogether roughly 70,000 clones are present, around 70% being singletons, with the ten largest covering 10% to 12%. This clone is a singleton in its sample. Its antigen remains unidentified. Sequenced sample: PBMCs. The clonotype originates from a human donor in good health.

CDR3 DNA: TGTGCCAGCAGCCTGCGACTAGCGGGCGGGGAGACCCAGTACTTC. Its protein product is CASSLRLAGGETQYF. The V and J genes are TRBV6-5 and TRBJ2-5; 10 bases match TRBD2. Unmatched junction bases numbered 9, after V lost 6 bases and J lost 5 bases. CDR1 MNHEY and CDR2 SVGAGI come from the germline V gene. The CDR3 has 15 amino acids.